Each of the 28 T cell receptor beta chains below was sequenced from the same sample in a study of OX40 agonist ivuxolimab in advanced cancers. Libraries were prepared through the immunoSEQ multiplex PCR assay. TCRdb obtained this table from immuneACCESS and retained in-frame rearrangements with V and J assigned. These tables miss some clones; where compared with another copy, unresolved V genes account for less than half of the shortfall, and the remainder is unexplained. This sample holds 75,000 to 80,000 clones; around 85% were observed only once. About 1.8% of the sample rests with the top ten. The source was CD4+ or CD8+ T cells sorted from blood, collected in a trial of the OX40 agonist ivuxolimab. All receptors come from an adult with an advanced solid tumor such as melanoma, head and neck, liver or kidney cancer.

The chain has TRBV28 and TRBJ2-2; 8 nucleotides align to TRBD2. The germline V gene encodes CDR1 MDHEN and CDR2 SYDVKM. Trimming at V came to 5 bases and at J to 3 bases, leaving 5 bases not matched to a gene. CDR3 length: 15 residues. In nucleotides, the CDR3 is TGTGCCAGCAGTCCCGGGGGGGAGGACACCGGGGAGCTGTTTTTT. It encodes CASSPGGEDTGELFF.

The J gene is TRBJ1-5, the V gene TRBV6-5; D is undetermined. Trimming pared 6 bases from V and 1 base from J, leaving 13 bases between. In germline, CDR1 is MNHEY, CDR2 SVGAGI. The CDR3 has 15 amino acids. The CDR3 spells CASRPPGSSNQPQHF. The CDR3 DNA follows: TGTGCCAGCAGACCCCCGGGCTCGAGCAATCAGCCCCAGCATTTT.

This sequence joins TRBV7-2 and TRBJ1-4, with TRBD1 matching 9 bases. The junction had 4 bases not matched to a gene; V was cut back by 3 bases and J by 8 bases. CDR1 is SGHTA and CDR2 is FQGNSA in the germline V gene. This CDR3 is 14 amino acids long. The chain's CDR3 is CASSLGQGSEKLFF. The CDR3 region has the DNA TGTGCCAGCAGCTTGGGACAGGGAAGCGAAAAACTGTTTTTT. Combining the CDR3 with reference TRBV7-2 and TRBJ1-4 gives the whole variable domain GAGVSQSPSNKVTEKGKDVELRCDPISGHTALYWYRQSLGQGLEFLIYFQGNSAPDKSGLPSDRFSAERTGGSVSTLTIQRTQQEDSAVYLCASSLGQGSEKLFFGSGTQLSVL.

The chain's CDR3 is CASSAVRVGYGYTF. The CDR3 coding sequence is TGTGCCAGCAGTGCAGTGAGGGTCGGGTATGGCTACACCTTC. The rearrangement joins TRBV6-1 to TRBJ1-2, with D unresolved. From germline, CDR1 is MNHNS and CDR2 SASEGT. The CDR3 extends over 14 amino acids. Between the trimmed V and J ends, which lost 4 bases and 5 bases, there was a span of 14 bases.

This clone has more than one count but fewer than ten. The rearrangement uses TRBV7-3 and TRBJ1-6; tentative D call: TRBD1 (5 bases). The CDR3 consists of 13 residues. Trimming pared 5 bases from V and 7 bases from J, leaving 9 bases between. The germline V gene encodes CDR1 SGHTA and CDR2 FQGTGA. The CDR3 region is CASSTGWNSPLHF. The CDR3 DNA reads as TGTGCCAGCAGCACAGGTTGGAATTCACCCCTCCACTTT.

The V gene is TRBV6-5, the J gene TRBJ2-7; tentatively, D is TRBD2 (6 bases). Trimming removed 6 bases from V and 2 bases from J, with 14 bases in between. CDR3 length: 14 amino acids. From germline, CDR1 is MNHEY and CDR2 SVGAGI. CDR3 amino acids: CASRWTKSAYEQYF. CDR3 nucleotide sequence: TGTGCCAGCAGATGGACTAAGTCAGCCTACGAGCAGTACTTC.

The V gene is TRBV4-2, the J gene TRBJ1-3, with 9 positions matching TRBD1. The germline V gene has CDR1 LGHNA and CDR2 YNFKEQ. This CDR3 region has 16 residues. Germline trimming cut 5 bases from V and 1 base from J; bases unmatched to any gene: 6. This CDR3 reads CASSSQTGGSGNTIYF. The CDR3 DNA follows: TGTGCCAGCAGCTCTCAGACAGGGGGTTCTGGAAACACCATATATTTT.

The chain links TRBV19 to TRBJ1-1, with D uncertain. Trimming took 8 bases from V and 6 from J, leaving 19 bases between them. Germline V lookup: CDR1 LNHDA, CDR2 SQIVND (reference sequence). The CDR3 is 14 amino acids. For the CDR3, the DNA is TGTGCCAGTTCCCGCCCAGTGGGAGACGCTGAAGCTTTCTTT. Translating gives CASSRPVGDAEAFF. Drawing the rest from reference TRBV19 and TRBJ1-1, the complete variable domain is DGGITQSPKYLFRKEGQNVTLSCEQNLNHDAMYWYRQDPGQGLRLIYYSQIVNDFQKGDIAEGYSVSREKKESFPLTVTSAQKNPTAFYLCASSRPVGDAEAFFGQGTRLTVV.

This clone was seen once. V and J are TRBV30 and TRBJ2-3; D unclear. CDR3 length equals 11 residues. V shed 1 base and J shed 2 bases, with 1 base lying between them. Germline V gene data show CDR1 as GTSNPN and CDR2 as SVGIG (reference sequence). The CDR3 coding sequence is TGTGCCTGGAGTGACACAGATACGCAGTATTTT. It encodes CAWSDTDTQYF.

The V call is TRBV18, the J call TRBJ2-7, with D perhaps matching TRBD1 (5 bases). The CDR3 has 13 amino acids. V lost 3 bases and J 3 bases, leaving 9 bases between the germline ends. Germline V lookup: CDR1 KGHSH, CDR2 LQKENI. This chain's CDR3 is CASSPPDSYEQYF. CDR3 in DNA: TGTGCCAGCTCACCCCCCGACAGCTACGAGCAGTACTTC.

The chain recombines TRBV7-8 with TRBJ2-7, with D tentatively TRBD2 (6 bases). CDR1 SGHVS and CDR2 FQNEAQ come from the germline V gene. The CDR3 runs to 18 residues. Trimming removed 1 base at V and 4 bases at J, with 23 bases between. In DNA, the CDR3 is TGTGCCAGCAGCTTAGGGGGCGGGGCGCTGGTCGGATCATACGAGCAGTACTTC. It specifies CASSLGGGALVGSYEQYF.

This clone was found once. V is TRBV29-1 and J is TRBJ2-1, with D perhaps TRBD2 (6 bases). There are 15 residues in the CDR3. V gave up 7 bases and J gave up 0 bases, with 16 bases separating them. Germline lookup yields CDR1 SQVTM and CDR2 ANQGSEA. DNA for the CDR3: TGCAGCGCCTCAAAAGGGCGGGGCTCCTACAATGAGCAGTTCTTC. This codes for CSASKGRGSYNEQFF.

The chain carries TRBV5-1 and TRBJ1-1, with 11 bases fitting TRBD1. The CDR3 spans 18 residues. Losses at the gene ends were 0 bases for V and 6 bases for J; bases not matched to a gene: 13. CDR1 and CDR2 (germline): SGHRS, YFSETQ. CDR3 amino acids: CASSLAITGTGGSAEAFF. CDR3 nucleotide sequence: TGCGCCAGCAGCTTGGCCATAACCGGGACAGGGGGTTCGGCTGAAGCTTTCTTT.

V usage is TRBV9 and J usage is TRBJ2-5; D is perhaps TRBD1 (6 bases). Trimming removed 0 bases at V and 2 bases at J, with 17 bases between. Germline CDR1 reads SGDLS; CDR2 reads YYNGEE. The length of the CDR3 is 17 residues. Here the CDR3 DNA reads TGTGCCAGCAGCGTAGGGCAGGGGCGTTGGAGTCAAGAGACCCAGTACTTC. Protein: CASSVGQGRWSQETQYF.

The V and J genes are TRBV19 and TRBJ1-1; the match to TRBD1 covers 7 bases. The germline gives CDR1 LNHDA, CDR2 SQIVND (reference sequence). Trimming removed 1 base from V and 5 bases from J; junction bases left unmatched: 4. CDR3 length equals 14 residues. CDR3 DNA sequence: TGTGCCAGTAGTATAGCGTCACAGGGGACTGAAGCTTTCTTT. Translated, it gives CASSIASQGTEAFF.

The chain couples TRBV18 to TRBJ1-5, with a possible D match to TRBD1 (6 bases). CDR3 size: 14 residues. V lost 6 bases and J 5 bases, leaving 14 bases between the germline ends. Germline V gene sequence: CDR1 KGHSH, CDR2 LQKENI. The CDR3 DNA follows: TGTGCCAGCTCTGTGGGACATGGGGATCAGCCCCAGCATTTT. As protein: CASSVGHGDQPQHF.

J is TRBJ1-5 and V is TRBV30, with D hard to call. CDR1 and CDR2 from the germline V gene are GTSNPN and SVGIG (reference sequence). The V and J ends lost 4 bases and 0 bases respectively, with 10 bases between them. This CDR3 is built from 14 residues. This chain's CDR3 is CAWTDKGSNQPQHF. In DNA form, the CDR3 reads TGTGCCTGGACCGATAAAGGTAGCAATCAGCCCCAGCATTTT.

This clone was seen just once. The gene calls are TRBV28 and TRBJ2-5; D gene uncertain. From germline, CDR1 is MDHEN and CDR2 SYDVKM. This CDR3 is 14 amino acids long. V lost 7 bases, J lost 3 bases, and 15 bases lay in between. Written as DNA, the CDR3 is TGTGCCAGCACCGACCGGACCGCAAAAGAGACCCAGTACTTC. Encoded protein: CASTDRTAKETQYF.

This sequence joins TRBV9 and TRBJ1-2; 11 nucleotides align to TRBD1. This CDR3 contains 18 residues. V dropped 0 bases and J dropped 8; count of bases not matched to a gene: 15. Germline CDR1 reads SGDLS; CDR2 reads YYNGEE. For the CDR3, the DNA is TGTGCCAGCAGCGTAGATTTTAGAGGACAGGGGGCTAAGAGAGGCTACACCTTC. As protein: CASSVDFRGQGAKRGYTF. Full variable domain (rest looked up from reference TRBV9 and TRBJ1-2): DSGVTQTPKHLITATGQRVTLRCSPRSGDLSVYWYQQSLDQGLQFLIQYYNGEERAKGNILERFSAQQFPDLHSELNLSSLELGDSALYFCASSVDFRGQGAKRGYTFGSGTRLTVV.

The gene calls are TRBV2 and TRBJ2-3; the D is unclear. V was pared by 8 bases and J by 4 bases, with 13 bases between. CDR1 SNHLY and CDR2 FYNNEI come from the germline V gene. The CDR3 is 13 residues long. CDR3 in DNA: TGTGCCAGCGACCGTCGCCCCGCAGATACGCAGTATTTT. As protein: CASDRRPADTQYF.

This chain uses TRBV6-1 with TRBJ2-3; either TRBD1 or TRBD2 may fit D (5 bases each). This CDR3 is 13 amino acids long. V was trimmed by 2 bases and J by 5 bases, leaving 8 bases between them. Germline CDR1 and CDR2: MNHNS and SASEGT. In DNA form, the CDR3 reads TGTGCCAGCAGTGAATATGGGGGAGATACGCAGTATTTT. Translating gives CASSEYGGDTQYF.

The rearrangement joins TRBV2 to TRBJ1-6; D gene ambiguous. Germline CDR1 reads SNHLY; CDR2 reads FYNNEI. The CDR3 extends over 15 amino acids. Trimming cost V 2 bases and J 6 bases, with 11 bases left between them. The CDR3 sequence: CASSESFRSNSPLHF. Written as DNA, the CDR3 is TGTGCCAGCAGTGAATCGTTCAGGAGTAATTCACCCCTCCACTTT.

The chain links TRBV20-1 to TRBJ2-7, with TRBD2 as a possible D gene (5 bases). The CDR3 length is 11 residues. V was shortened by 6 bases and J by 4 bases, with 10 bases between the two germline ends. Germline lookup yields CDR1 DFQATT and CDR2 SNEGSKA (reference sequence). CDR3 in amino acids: CSAHGKYEQYF. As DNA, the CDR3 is TGCAGTGCCCACGGGAAGTACGAGCAGTACTTC.

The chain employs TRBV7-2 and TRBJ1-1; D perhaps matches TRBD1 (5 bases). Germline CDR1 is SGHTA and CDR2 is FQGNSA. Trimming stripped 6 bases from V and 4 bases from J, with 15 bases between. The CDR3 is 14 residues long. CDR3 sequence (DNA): TGTGCCAGCAGGATGAGTGGGGGGTTCACTGAAGCTTTCTTT. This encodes CASRMSGGFTEAFF. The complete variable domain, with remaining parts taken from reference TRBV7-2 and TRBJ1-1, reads GAGVSQSPSNKVTEKGKDVELRCDPISGHTALYWYRQSLGQGLEFLIYFQGNSAPDKSGLPSDRFSAERTGGSVSTLTIQRTQQEDSAVYLCASRMSGGFTEAFFGQGTRLTVV.

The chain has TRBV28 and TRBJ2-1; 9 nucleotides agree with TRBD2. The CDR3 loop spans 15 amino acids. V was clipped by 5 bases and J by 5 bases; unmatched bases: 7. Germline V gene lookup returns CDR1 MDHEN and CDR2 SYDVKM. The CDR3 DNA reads TGTGCCAGCAGTGAGAGCGGGGGGCACAACAATGAGCAGTTCTTC. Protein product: CASSESGGHNNEQFF.

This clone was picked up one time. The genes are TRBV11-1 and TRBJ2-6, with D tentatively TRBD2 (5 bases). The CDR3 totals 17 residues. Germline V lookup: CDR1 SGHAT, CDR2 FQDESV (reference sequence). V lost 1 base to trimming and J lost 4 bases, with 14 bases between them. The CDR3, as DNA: TGTGCCAGCAGCTTAGATAGGCGCGGCGGGGGGGCCAACGTCCTGACTTTC. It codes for CASSLDRRGGGANVLTF.

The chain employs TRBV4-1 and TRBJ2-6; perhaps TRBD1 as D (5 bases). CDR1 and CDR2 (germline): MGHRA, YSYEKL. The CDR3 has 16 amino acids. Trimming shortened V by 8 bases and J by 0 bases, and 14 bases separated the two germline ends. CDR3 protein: CASQQTGSSGANVLTF. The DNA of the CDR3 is TGCGCCAGCCAACAAACAGGTAGCTCTGGGGCCAACGTCCTGACTTTC.

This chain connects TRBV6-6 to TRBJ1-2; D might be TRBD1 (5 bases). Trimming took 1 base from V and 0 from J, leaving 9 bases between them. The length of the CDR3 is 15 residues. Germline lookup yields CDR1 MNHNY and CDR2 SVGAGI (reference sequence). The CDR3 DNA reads TGTGCCAGCAGTTACTTGCAGGGAGCTAACTATGGCTACACCTTC. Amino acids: CASSYLQGANYGYTF.